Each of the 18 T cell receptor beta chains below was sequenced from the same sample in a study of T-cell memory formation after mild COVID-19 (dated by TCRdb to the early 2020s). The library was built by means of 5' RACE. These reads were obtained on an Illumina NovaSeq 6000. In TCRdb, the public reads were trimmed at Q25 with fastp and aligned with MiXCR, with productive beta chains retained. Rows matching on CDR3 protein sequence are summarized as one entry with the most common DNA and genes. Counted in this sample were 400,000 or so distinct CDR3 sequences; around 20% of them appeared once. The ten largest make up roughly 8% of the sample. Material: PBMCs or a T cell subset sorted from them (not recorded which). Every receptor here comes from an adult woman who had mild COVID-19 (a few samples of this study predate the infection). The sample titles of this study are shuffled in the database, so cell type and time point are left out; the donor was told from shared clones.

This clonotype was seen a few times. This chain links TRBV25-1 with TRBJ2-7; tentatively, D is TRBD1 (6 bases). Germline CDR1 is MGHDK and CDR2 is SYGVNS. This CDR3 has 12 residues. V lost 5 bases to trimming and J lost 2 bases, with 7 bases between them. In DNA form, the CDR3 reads TGTGCCAGCAGTAGACAGGCCTACGAGCAGTACTTC. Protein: CASSRQAYEQYF.

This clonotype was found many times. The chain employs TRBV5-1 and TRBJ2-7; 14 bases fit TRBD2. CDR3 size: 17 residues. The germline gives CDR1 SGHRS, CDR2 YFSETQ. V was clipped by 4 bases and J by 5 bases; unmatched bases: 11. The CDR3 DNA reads TGCGCCAGCAGCCACGGACTAGCGGGGGGTCCCCTCCACGAGCAGTACTTC. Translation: CASSHGLAGGPLHEQYF.

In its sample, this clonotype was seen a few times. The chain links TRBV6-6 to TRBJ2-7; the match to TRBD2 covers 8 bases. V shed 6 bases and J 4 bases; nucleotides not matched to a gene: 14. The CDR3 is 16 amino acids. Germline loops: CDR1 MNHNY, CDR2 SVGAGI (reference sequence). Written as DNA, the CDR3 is TGTGCCAGCAGCCCACTCGATTCGGGAGGGCGATACGAGCAGTACTTC. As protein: CASSPLDSGGRYEQYF.

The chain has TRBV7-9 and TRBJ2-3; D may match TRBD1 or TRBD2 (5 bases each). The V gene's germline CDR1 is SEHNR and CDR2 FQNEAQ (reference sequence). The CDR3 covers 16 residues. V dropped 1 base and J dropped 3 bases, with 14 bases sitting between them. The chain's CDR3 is CASSLGAAGSTDTQYF. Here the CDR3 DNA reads TGTGCCAGCAGCTTAGGCGCGGCAGGGAGTACAGATACGCAGTATTTT.

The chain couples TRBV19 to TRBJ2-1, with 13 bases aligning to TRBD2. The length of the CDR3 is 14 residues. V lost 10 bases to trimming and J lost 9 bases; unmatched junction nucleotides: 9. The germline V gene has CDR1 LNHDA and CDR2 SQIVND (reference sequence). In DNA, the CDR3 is TGTGCCATTGACGGACTAGCGGGAGTAGGTGAGCAGTTCTTC. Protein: CAIDGLAGVGEQFF.

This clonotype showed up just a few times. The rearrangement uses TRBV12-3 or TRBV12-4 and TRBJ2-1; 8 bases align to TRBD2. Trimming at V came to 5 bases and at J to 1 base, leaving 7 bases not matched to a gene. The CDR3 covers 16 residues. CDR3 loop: CASSTSGSRSYNEQFF. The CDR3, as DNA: TGTGCCAGCAGTACAAGCGGGAGTCGATCCTACAATGAGCAGTTCTTC.

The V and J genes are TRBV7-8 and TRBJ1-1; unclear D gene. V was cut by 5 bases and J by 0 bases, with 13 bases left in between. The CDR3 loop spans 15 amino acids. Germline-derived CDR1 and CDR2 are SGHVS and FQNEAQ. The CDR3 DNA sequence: TGTGCCAGCAGCCCCCGTAGGGTAATGAACACTGAAGCTTTCTTT. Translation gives CASSPRRVMNTEAFF.

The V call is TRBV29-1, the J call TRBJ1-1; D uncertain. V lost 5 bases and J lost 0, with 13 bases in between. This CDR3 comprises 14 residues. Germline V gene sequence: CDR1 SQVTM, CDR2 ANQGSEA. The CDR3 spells CSVKMTGMNTEAFF. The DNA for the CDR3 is TGCAGCGTTAAGATGACCGGAATGAACACTGAAGCTTTCTTT. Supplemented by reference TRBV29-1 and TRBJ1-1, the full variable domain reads SAVISQKPSRDICQRGTSLTIQCQVDSQVTMMFWYRQQPGQSLTLIATANQGSEATYESGFVIDKFPISRPNLTFSTLTVSNMSPEDSSIYLCSVKMTGMNTEAFFGQGTRLTVV.

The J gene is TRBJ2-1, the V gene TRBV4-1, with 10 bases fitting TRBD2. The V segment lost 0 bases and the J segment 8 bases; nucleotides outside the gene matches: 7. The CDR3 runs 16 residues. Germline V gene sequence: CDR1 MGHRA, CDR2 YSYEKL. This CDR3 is CASSQDKRGGGYEQFF. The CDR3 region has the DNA TGCGCCAGCAGCCAAGATAAGCGGGGGGGCGGCTATGAGCAGTTCTTC.

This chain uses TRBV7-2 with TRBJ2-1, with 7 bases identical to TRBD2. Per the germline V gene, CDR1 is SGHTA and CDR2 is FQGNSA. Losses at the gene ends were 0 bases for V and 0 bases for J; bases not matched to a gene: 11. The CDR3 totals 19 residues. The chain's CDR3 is CASSLAAVLARVSYNEQFF. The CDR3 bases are TGTGCCAGCAGCTTAGCAGCAGTACTAGCGAGGGTCTCCTACAATGAGCAGTTCTTC. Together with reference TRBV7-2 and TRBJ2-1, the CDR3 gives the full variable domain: GAGVSQSPSNKVTEKGKDVELRCDPISGHTALYWYRQSLGQGLEFLIYFQGNSAPDKSGLPSDRFSAERTGGSVSTLTIQRTQQEDSAVYLCASSLAAVLARVSYNEQFFGPGTRLTVL.

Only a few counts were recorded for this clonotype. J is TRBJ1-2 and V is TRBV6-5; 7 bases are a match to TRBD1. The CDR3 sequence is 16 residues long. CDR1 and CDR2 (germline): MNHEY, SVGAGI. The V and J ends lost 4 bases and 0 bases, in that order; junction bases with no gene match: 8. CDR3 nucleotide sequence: TGTGCCAGCAGTTCGTCAGGACAGGATTCTAACTATGGCTACACCTTC. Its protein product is CASSSSGQDSNYGYTF.

The CDR3 sequence is CASMLSVSGADTQYF. In nucleotides, the CDR3 is TGTGCCAGCATGTTAAGCGTCTCCGGGGCAGATACGCAGTATTTT. This chain connects TRBV6-5 to TRBJ2-3; possibly TRBD2 for D (5 bases). V lost 7 bases, J lost 4 bases, and 18 bases lay in between. This CDR3 contains 15 residues. The germline gives CDR1 MNHEY, CDR2 SVGAGI.

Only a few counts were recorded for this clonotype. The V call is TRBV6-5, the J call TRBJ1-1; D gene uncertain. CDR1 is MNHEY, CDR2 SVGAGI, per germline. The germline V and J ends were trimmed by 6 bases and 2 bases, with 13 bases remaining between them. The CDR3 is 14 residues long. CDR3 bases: TGTGCCAGCAGGGACGCCGGTTTCAACACTGAAGCTTTCTTT. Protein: CASRDAGFNTEAFF.

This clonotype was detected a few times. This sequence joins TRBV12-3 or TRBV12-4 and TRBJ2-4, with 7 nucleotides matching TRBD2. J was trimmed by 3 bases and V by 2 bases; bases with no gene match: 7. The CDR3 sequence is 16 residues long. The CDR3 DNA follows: TGTGCCAGCAGTTTATCCTCAGCGGGGATCAAAAACATTCAGTACTTC. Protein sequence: CASSLSSAGIKNIQYF.

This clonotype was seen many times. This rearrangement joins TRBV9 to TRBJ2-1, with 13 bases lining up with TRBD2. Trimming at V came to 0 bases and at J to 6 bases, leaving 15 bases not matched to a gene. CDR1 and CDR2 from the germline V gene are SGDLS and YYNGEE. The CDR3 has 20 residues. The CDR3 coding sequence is TGTGCCAGCAGCGTAGCTAGGCCCGGATGGACTAGCGGGAGTAGCAATGAGCAGTTCTTC. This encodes CASSVARPGWTSGSSNEQFF.

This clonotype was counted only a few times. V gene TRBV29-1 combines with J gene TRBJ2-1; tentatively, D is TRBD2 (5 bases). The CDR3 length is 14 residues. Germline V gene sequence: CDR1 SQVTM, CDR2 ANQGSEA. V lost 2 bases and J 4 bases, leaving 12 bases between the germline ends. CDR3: CSVEPAVGYNEQFF. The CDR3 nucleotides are TGCAGCGTTGAACCAGCGGTGGGATACAATGAGCAGTTCTTC.

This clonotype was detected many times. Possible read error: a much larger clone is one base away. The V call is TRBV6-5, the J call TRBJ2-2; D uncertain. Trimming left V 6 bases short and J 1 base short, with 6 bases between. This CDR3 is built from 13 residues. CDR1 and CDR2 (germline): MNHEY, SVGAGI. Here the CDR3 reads CASSSRNTGELFF. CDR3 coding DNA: TGTGCCAGCAGCTCTAGGAACACCGGGGAGCTGTTTTTT.

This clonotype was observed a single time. CDR3: CAISESWGGEQYF. The CDR3 DNA reads TGTGCCATCAGTGAGTCGTGGGGGGGCGAGCAGTACTTC. This sequence joins TRBV10-3 and TRBJ2-7, with 7 bases aligning to TRBD2. The ends lost 0 bases at V and 6 bases at J; junction bases unmatched: 2. CDR1 is ENHRY and CDR2 is SYGVKD in the germline V gene. The CDR3 has 13 amino acids.